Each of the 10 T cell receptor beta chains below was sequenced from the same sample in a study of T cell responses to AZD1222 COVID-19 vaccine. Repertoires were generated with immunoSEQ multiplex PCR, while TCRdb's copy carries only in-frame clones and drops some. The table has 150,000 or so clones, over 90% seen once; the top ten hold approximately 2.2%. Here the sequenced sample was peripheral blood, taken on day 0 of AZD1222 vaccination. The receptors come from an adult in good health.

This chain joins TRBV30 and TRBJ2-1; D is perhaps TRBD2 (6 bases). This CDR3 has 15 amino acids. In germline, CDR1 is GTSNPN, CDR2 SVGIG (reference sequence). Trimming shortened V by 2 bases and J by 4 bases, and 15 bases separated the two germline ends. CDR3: CAWSRMGGGYNEQFF. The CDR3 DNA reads TGTGCCTGGAGTAGGATGGGGGGAGGTTACAATGAGCAGTTCTTC.

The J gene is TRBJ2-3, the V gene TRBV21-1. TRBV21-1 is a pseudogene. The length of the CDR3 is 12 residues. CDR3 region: CASGMFTDTQYF. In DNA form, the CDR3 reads TGTGCCAGCGGTATGTTCACAGATACGCAGTATTTT.

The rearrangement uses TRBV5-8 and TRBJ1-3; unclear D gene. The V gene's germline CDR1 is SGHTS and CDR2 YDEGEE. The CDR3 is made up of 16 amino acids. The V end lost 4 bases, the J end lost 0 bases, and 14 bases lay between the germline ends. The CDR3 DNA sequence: TGTGCCAGCAGCCGGGGTGTCTTCTCCTCTGGAAACACCATATATTTT. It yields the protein CASSRGVFSSGNTIYF.

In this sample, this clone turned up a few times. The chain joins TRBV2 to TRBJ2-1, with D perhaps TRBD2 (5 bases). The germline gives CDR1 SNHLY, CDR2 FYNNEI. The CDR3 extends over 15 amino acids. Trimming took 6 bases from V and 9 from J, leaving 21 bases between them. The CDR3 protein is CASSSGPPGYAEQFF. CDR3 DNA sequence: TGTGCCAGCAGCTCGGGCCCCCCGGGGTACGCTGAGCAGTTCTTC.

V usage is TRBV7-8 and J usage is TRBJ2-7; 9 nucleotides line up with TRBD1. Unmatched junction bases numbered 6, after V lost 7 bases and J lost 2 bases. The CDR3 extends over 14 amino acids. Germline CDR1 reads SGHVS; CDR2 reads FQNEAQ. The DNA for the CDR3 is TGTGCCAGCAACCACCGGGACAGGGCCTACGAGCAGTACTTC. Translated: CASNHRDRAYEQYF.

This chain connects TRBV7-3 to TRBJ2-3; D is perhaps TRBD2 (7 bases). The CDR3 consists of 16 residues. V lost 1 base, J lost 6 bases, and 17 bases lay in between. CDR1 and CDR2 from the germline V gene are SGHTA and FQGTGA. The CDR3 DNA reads TGTGCCAGCAGCTTAAGAGGGGGGGCCTCGTGGGATACGCAGTATTTT. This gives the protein CASSLRGGASWDTQYF.

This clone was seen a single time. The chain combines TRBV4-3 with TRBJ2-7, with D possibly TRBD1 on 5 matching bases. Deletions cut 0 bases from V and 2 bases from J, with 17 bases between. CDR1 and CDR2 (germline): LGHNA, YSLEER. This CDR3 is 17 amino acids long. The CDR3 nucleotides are TGCGCCAGCAGCCAAGATGAGTCTGGCAGGGCCACCTACGAGCAGTACTTC. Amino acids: CASSQDESGRATYEQYF.

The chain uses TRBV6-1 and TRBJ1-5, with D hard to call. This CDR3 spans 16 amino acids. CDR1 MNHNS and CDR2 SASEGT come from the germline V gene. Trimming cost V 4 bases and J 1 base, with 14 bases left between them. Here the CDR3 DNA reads TGTGCCAGCAGTGCGCGGGGAAAAGGGAGCAATCAGCCCCAGCATTTT. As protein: CASSARGKGSNQPQHF.

The CDR3 nucleotides are TGCGCCAGCAGCCAAGTGGGGGGGAATGAAAAACTGTTTTTT. This gives the protein CASSQVGGNEKLFF. The chain employs TRBV4-1 and TRBJ1-4; D is possibly TRBD1 (5 bases). The CDR3 contains 14 residues. V was trimmed by 1 base and J by 5 bases, leaving 8 bases between them. Germline V CDR1 and CDR2: MGHRA, YSYEKL.

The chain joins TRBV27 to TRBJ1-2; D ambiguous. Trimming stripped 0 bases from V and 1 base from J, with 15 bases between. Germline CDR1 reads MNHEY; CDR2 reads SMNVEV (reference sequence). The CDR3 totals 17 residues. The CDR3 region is CASSLSSPIGFNYGYTF. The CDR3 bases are TGTGCCAGCAGTTTATCGAGCCCCATCGGTTTTAACTATGGCTACACCTTC.